Included here is one T cell receptor beta chain sequence, with context. Its specificity is not known. Sequenced with the Oncomine TCR Beta short-read assay was DNA taken from cultured CD4+ T cells. In TCRdb, the PCR reads were re-called with MiXCR into one record per CDR3 protein. The table lists 9,500 to 12,000 distinct CDR3 sequences, around 42% of them singletons. Treatment meaning: roughly 11-day PBMC culture with coronavirus spike peptide pools or control peptides (ViraFEST assay). Fewer than 2.5 million PBMCs went into each well for culture with about 9.5 IU/ml IL-2 and 7.5 to 10 ug/ml peptide pools. Upon completion of about 11 days of culture, CD4+ T cells were isolated via negative selection. This specimen belongs to a study of vaccination and CD4 T cells after COVID-19. Study conclusions and caveats: From a median of about 20 to 40, SARS-CoV-2-reactive clonotypes increased, though not significantly.

This clonotype was obtained from a human donor who had recovered from COVID-19. The sample taken for sequencing was CD4+ T cells from blood, cultured in vitro.

CDR3 sequence: CASSEPGGGFSGANVLTF. The CDR3 DNA follows: TGTGCCAGCAGTGAACCGGGCGGGGGCTTCTCTGGGGCCAACGTCCTGACTTTC. V gene TRBV6-1 combines with J gene TRBJ2-6, with D possibly TRBD2 on 7 matching bases. The V gene lost 2 bases and the J gene lost 0 bases, with 14 bases spanning the gap. The CDR3 totals 18 residues. Germline CDR1 MNHNS, CDR2 SASEGT.